The T cell receptor (beta chain) described here comes from a study of blood T cell repertoires in COVID-19. In the study overall: T cells, B-cell-depleted T cells, or PBMCs supplied cDNA or gDNA.

In the study's own analysis: Amplification of reference gene primers was used by the study to estimate nucleated cell counts. The data were produced by immunoSEQ multiplex PCR, yet TCRdb's version contains in-frame clones alone and is incomplete. V, J and clone size reflect that table, while D and trimming were determined from the DNA. The sample records around 260,000 clones, roughly 85% being singletons. Germline values: CDR1 MNHEY, CDR2 SVGAGI. Trimming took off 2 bases at V and 6 bases at J, with 10 bases between the two ends. The CDR3 extends over 13 amino acids. The clonotype was recovered from a human donor in a cohort sampled during active COVID-19. The chain has TRBV6-5 and TRBJ1-1; D gene ambiguous. Sequenced input: peripheral blood. The CDR3 region is CASSYMRGAEAFF. DNA for the CDR3: TGTGCCAGCAGTTACATGCGAGGCGCTGAAGCTTTCTTT.